These 9 T cell receptor beta chains were all obtained from the same sample, sequenced in a study of shared clonotypes between healthy human individuals. Clones were read by immunoSEQ multiplex PCR, and TCRdb kept only the in-frame ones, dropping some. The sample lists roughly 2,300,000 clones, roughly 92% occurring once. The sequencing sample was made of naive CD4+ T cells from PBMCs. Subset of the sample: CD45RA+ positively selected. The receptors stem from a man younger than 35 in good health. Some clones in this sample may be carry-over from other donors' samples.

This clone was picked up one time. The chain recombines TRBV19 with TRBJ1-4; D is possibly TRBD1 (5 bases). The germline gives CDR1 LNHDA, CDR2 SQIVND (reference sequence). V was shortened by 4 bases and J by 5 bases, with 14 bases between the two germline ends. The CDR3 has 15 amino acids. The DNA of the CDR3 is TGTGCCAGTAGTACAACAGGTACTATCAATGAAAAACTGTTTTTT. Its protein is CASSTTGTINEKLFF.

V usage is TRBV5-1 and J usage is TRBJ2-5; D possibly corresponds to TRBD1 (6 bases). Trimming removed 3 bases from V and 1 base from J, with 13 bases in between. This CDR3 contains 15 residues. The germline gives CDR1 SGHRS, CDR2 YFSETQ. The DNA for the CDR3 is TGCGCCAGCAGCTCGCAAAGGGGGATCCAAGAGACCCAGTACTTC. This sequence encodes CASSSQRGIQETQYF.

To note about this clone: The sample holds other DNA sequences that translate to the same CDR3. The chain links TRBV7-3 to TRBJ2-6; D is uncertain. Germline CDR1 reads SGHTA; CDR2 reads FQGTGA. The V and J ends lost 2 bases and 0 bases respectively, with 5 bases between them. The CDR3 length is 15 residues. The CDR3 reads CASSLSRSGANVLTF. The CDR3 nucleotides read TGTGCCAGCAGCTTATCTCGCTCTGGGGCCAACGTCCTGACTTTC.

The V and J genes are TRBV10-3 and TRBJ2-3, with 9 bases aligning to TRBD1. CDR1 and CDR2 (germline): ENHRY, SYGVKD. The CDR3 loop spans 14 amino acids. Trimming at V came to 7 bases and at J to 3 bases, leaving 5 bases not matched to a gene. The CDR3 spells CAITLGQGTDTQYF. DNA of the CDR3: TGTGCCATCACCCTGGGACAGGGAACAGATACGCAGTATTTT.

This chain uses TRBV30 with TRBJ2-7, with TRBD2 matching 8 bases. V was clipped by 0 bases and J by 0 bases; unmatched bases: 7. Germline V gives CDR1 GTSNPN, CDR2 SVGIG (reference sequence). The CDR3 has 16 amino acids. The CDR3 DNA reads TGTGCCTGGAGTGTATTGCGGGGACTAGGCTCCTACGAGCAGTACTTC. Residues: CAWSVLRGLGSYEQYF.

This sequence joins TRBV4-3 and TRBJ2-3, with 11 bases fitting TRBD2. CDR3 length: 16 residues. In germline, CDR1 is LGHNA, CDR2 YSLEER. Germline trimming cut 1 base from V and 4 bases from J; bases unmatched to any gene: 4. The CDR3 nucleotides are TGCGCCAGCAGCCAAGTAGCGGGAGGGCCCTCAGATACGCAGTATTTT. Its translation is CASSQVAGGPSDTQYF.

The chain couples TRBV28 to TRBJ1-2; 9 bases map to TRBD1. Trimming took 6 bases from V and 4 from J; bases not matched to a gene: 6. Germline V gene sequence: CDR1 MDHEN, CDR2 SYDVKM. The CDR3 consists of 14 residues. The DNA for the CDR3 is TGTGCCAGCAGGGATGGGACAGGGCCCTATGGCTACACCTTC. Its translation: CASRDGTGPYGYTF.

This sequence joins TRBV10-3 and TRBJ2-1; D remains ambiguous. CDR1 is ENHRY, CDR2 SYGVKD, per germline. The CDR3 is made up of 11 amino acids. The V end was cut by 10 bases, the J end by 5 bases, with 9 bases between. The CDR3 loop reads CATRRNNEQFF. CDR3 DNA sequence: TGTGCCACAAGACGAAACAATGAGCAGTTCTTC.

The chain recombines TRBV7-6 with TRBJ2-5; D not certain. This CDR3 has 14 amino acids. V gave up 0 bases and J gave up 4 bases, with 9 bases separating them. In germline, CDR1 is SGHVS, CDR2 FNYEAQ. The CDR3 nucleotides are TGTGCCAGCAGCTTAGCGGTAGGCGGAGAGACCCAGTACTTC. Its translation is CASSLAVGGETQYF. The entire variable domain, with the rest obtained from reference TRBV7-6 and TRBJ2-5, is as follows: GAGVSQSPRYKVTKRGQDVALRCDPISGHVSLYWYRQALGQGPEFLTYFNYEAQQDKSGLPNDRFSAERPEGSISTLTIQRTEQRDSAMYRCASSLAVGGETQYFGPGTRLLVL.